Below are 16 T cell receptor beta chains sequenced from a single sample in a study of CXCR3-negative and CXCR3-positive naive CD8 T cells. The TRB libraries of cDNA were built by UMI-labeled 5' RACE. No DNA is given; TCRdb re-called the 5' RACE reads and lists each CDR3 protein once. The table for this sample gives approximately 59,000 distinct CDR3 sequences. Study-level findings and limits: TRB CDR3s were more hydrophobic in CXCR3-positive than in CXCR3-negative naive cells.

The antigens these receptors bind are not known. Input material: naive CXCR3+ CD8+ T cells from blood. Described subset: CD45RO-CCR7+CD27+CD95- naive CD8+ T cells expressing CXCR3 (TNR3+). The receptors were sampled from a human donor in good health. Some clones in this sample may be carry-over from other donors' samples.

The chain combines TRBV6-4 with TRBJ1-1; TCRdb's D gene call, TRBD1, goes unchecked for lack of DNA. Germline V gene sequence: CDR1 MRHNA, CDR2 SNTAGT. CDR3 length equals 14 residues. The CDR3 sequence: CASSPTDGRTEAFF.

The chain employs TRBV14 and TRBJ2-1; the TRBD1 assignment by TCRdb is unverifiable without DNA. The CDR3 covers 16 residues. Germline CDR1 is SGHDN and CDR2 is FVKESK. The CDR3 protein is CASSQDPRDRHNEQFF. Full variable domain (missing parts from reference TRBV14 and TRBJ2-1): EAGVTQFPSHSVIEKGQTVTLRCDPISGHDNLYWYRRVMGKEIKFLLHFVKESKQDESGMPNNRFLAERTGGTYSTLKVQPAELEDSGVYFCASSQDPRDRHNEQFFGPGTRLTVL.

The chain carries TRBV6-4 and TRBJ2-3; with no DNA, the TCRdb D assignment of TRBD2 cannot be verified. The CDR3 has 15 residues. The germline CDR1 and CDR2 sequences are MRHNA and SNTAGT. CDR3 region: CASSDTSGSADTQYF.

This chain joins TRBV5-4 and TRBJ2-2; TCRdb names TRBD1, which stays unverified in the absence of DNA. Germline lookup yields CDR1 SGHNT and CDR2 YYREEE (reference sequence). This CDR3 is built from 13 residues. CDR3 amino acids: CAGGQGNTGELFF.

The chain combines TRBV18 with TRBJ2-1; TCRdb's D call, TRBD2, is unchecked because there is no DNA. The CDR3 has 16 amino acids. Germline V gene lookup returns CDR1 KGHSH and CDR2 LQKENI. The CDR3 is CASSRGTSGRGNEQFF.

The chain employs TRBV7-6 and TRBJ2-3; absent DNA, TCRdb's TRBD2 call cannot be checked. The CDR3 contains 19 residues. CDR1 is SGHVS and CDR2 is FNYEAQ in the germline V gene. The chain's CDR3 is CASSPTRDFLTPSTDTQYF.

V gene TRBV7-2 combines with J gene TRBJ2-7; TCRdb picks TRBD1, but there is no DNA to check that call. The CDR3 contains 15 residues. Germline CDR1 reads SGHTA; CDR2 reads FQGNSA. This CDR3 reads CASSLVLGGRDEQYF. Based on the CDR3 plus reference TRBV7-2 and TRBJ2-7, the full variable domain is GAGVSQSPSNKVTEKGKDVELRCDPISGHTALYWYRQSLGQGLEFLIYFQGNSAPDKSGLPSDRFSAERTGGSVSTLTIQRTQQEDSAVYLCASSLVLGGRDEQYFGPGTRLTVT.

The V call is TRBV14, the J call TRBJ1-2; TCRdb lists TRBD1, though no DNA is available to test this call. The germline V gene has CDR1 SGHDN and CDR2 FVKESK. This CDR3 is 17 amino acids long. Here the CDR3 reads CASSQDITGTSSSGYTF. The complete variable domain, with remaining parts taken from reference TRBV14 and TRBJ1-2, reads EAGVTQFPSHSVIEKGQTVTLRCDPISGHDNLYWYRRVMGKEIKFLLHFVKESKQDESGMPNNRFLAERTGGTYSTLKVQPAELEDSGVYFCASSQDITGTSSSGYTFGSGTRLTVV.

This rearrangement joins TRBV7-2 to TRBJ2-1. The CDR3 spans 13 residues. In germline, CDR1 is SGHTA, CDR2 FQGNSA. The CDR3 is CASSSSVADEQFF.

The V gene is TRBV7-8, the J gene TRBJ2-7; checking the TCRdb D call of TRBD1 is not possible without DNA. This CDR3 spans 14 amino acids. Germline CDR1 reads SGHVS; CDR2 reads FQNEAQ. CDR3 region: CASRQGTAPYEQYF.

The chain uses TRBV20-1 and TRBJ2-1. The germline CDR1 and CDR2 sequences are DFQATT and SNEGSKA (reference sequence). The CDR3 spans 14 residues. CDR3 amino acids: CSASSFYSYNEQFF.

The chain combines TRBV5-1 with TRBJ2-7. The CDR3 consists of 16 residues. CDR1 is SGHRS, CDR2 YFSETQ, per germline. This CDR3 is CASSLEGTLTTYEQYF.

The rearrangement links TRBV12-5 to TRBJ2-7; TCRdb indicates TRBD1, and absent DNA this call remains unverified. Germline lookup yields CDR1 LGHNT and CDR2 FRNRAP. The CDR3 contains 16 residues. This chain's CDR3 is CASANHGTDFTYEQYF.

This chain connects TRBV3-1 to TRBJ2-7; TCRdb's assignment of TRBD1 cannot be checked, as there is no DNA. The CDR3 has 16 amino acids. Germline loops: CDR1 LGHDT, CDR2 YNNKEL (reference sequence). The CDR3 spells CASSQAPGTGGLEQYF.

The CDR3: CASSSDLGVYEQFF. V usage is TRBV12-3 or TRBV12-4 and J usage is TRBJ2-1; without DNA, the TCRdb call of TRBD2 cannot be checked. The CDR3 length is 14 residues.

V is TRBV5-1 and J is TRBJ2-7; TCRdb outputs TRBD2, but without DNA this stays unchecked. Germline CDR1 is SGHRS and CDR2 is YFSETQ. The CDR3 is made up of 15 amino acids. CDR3 sequence: CASSLSGQGFHEQYF.